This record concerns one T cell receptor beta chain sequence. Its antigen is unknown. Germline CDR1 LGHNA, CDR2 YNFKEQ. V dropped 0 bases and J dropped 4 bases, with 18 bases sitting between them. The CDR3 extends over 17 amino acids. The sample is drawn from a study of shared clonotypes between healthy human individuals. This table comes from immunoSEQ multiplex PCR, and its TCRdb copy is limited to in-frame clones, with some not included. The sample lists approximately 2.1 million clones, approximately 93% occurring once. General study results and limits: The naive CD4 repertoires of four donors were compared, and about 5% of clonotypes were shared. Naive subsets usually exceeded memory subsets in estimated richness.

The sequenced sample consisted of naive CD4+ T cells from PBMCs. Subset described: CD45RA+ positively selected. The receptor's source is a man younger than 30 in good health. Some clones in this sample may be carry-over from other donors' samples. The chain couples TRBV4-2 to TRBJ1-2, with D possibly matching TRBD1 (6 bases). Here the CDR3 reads CASSQETPGTLFYGYTF. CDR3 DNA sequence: TGTGCCAGCAGCCAAGAAACCCCAGGGACACTCTTCTATGGCTACACCTTC.